This T cell receptor (beta chain) was sequenced during a study of cytomegalovirus exposure and HLA in healthy donors. In the PCR, 60 Vbeta and 13 Jbeta primers were used. Assay used: immunoSEQ multiplex PCR; TCRdb lists only in-frame clones, some missing. The repertoire table contains some 130,000 clones. The study, taken as a whole, reports: A few of the chains that were CMV-associated were confirmed in vitro to be specific for CMV antigens. A link between a missense DCLRE1C variant and TCR beta V- and J-gene trimming emerged from a later analysis.

The length of the CDR3 is 13 residues. CDR1 is ENHRY and CDR2 is SYGVKD in the germline V gene. After removal of 4 bases from V and 6 bases from J, the junction contained 5 bases not matched to a gene. As regards this clone: The antigen remains unidentified.

What was sequenced was PBMCs. The clonotype was recovered from a man between 18 and 35 years old in good health and CMV-seronegative. This chain connects TRBV10-3 to TRBJ1-2; 7 bases match TRBD1. CDR3 amino acids: CAISVDRADGYTF. CDR3 bases: TGTGCCATCAGTGTAGACAGGGCCGATGGCTACACCTTC.